This TCR beta chain came from a study of blood T cell repertoires in COVID-19. Overall study context: PBMCs, B-cell-depleted T cells, or T cells were the source of the cDNA or gDNA that made up the material.

J gave up 7 bases and V 0 bases, and 1 base lay outside the gene matches. CDR1 and CDR2 (germline): SGDLS, YYNGEE. The CDR3 consists of 14 residues. Only in-frame clones appear in the TCRdb table, and some are missing; sequencing was by immunoSEQ multiplex PCR. Altogether about 100,000 clones are present, around 90% being singletons, with the ten largest covering 5.5% to 8%. This clonotype was obtained from an older woman with acute or convalescent COVID-19. The chain is built from TRBV9 and TRBJ1-4, with 9 bases matching TRBD1. The sample taken for sequencing was peripheral blood. CDR3 region: CASSVGQGGEKLFF. The CDR3 coding sequence is TGTGCCAGCAGCGTAGGACAGGGGGGTGAAAAACTGTTTTTT.